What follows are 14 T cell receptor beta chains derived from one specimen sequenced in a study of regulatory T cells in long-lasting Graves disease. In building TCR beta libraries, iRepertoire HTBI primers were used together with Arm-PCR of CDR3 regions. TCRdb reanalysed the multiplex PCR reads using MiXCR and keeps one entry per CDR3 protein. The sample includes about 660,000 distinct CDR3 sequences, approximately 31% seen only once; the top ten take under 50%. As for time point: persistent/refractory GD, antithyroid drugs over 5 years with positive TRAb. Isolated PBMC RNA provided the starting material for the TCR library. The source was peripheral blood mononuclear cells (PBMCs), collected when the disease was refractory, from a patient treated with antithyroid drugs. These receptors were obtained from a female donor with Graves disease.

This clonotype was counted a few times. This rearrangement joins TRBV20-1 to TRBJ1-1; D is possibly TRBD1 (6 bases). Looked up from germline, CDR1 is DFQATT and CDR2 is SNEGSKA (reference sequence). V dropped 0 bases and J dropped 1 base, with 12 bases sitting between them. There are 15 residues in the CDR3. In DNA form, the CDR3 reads TGCAGTGCTAGAGATTGGGGGGCGGGGAACACTGAAGCTTTCTTT. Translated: CSARDWGAGNTEAFF.

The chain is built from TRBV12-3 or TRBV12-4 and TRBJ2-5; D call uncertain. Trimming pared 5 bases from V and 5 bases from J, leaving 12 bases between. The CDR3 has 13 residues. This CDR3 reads CASSDDGGETQYF. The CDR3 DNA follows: TGTGCCAGCAGTGACGACGGTGGGGAGACCCAGTACTTC.

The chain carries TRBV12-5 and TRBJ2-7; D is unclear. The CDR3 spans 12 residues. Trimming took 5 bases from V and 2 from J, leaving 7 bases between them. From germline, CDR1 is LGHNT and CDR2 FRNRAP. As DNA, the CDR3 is TGTGCTAGTGGTAGGGATACCTACGAGCAGTACTTC. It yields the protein CASGRDTYEQYF. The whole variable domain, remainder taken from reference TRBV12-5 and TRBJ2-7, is DARVTQTPRHKVTEMGQEVTMRCQPILGHNTVFWYRQTMMQGLELLAYFRNRAPLDDSGMPKDRFSAEMPDATLATLKIQPSEPRDSAVYFCASGRDTYEQYFGPGTRLTVT.

DNA of the CDR3: TGCGGCACCACGGACGGCATGAACACTGAAGCTTTCTTT. It codes for CGTTDGMNTEAFF. J is TRBJ1-1 and V is TRBV29-1; D remains ambiguous. The CDR3 contains 13 residues. Germline V lookup: CDR1 SQVTM, CDR2 ANQGSEA. The whole variable domain, filled in from reference TRBV29-1 and TRBJ1-1, reads SAVISQKPSRDICQRGTSLTIQCQVDSQVTMMFWYRQQPGQSLTLIATANQGSEATYESGFVIDKFPISRPNLTFSTLTVSNMSPEDSSIYLCGTTDGMNTEAFFGQGTRLTVV.

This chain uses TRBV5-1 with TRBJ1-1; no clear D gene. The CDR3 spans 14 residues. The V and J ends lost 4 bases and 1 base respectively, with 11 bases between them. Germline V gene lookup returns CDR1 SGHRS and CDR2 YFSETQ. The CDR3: CASSAGLKNTEAFF. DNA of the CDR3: TGCGCCAGCAGCGCCGGACTGAAGAACACTGAAGCTTTCTTT.

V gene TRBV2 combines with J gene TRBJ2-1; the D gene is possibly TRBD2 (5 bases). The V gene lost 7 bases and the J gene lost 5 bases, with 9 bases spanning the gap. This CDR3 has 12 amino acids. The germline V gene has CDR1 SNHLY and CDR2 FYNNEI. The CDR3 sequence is CASIEGNNEQFF. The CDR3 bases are TGTGCCAGCATTGAGGGCAACAATGAGCAGTTCTTC.

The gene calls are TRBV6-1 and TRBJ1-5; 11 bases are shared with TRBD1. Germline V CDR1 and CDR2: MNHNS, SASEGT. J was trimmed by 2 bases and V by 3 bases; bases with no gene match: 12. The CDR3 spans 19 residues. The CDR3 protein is CASSDPSDRGRVRNQPQHF. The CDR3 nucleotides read TGTGCCAGCAGTGACCCCTCGGACAGGGGGCGCGTCCGCAATCAGCCCCAGCATTTT.

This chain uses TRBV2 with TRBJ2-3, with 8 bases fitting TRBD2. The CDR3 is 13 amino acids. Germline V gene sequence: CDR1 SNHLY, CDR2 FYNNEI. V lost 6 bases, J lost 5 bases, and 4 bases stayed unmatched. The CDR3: CASRAGAQDTQYF. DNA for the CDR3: TGTGCCAGCAGAGCGGGAGCGCAAGATACGCAGTATTTT.

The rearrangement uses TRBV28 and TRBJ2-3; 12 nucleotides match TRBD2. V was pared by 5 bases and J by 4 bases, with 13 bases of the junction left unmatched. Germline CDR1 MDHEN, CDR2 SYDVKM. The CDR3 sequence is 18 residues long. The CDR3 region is CASSTIRLAGATADTQYF. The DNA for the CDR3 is TGTGCCAGCAGTACTATTCGACTAGCGGGAGCAACCGCAGATACGCAGTATTTT.

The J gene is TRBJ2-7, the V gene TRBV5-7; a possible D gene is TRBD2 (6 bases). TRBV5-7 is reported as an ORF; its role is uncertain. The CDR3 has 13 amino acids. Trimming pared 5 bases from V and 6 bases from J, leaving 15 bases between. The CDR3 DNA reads TGTGCCAGCAGTGGGGGGATTAATAGCGAGCAGTACTTC. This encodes CASSGGINSEQYF.

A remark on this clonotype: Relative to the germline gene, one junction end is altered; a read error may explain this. The CDR3 protein is CASSLLGAGGSPSHEQYF. The CDR3 bases are TGTGCCAGCAGTCTCCTTGGAGCGGGAGGTTCCCCCTCCCACGAGCAGTACTTC. V gene TRBV6-2 or TRBV6-3 combines with J gene TRBJ2-7; 9 bases align to TRBD2. The CDR3 is 18 residues long. Germline CDR1 reads MNHEY; CDR2 reads SVGEGT.

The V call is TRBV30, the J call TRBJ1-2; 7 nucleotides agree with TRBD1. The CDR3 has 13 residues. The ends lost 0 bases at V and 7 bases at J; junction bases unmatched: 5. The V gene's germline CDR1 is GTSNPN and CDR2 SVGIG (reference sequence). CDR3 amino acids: CAWSVRAGGGYTF. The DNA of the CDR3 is TGTGCCTGGAGTGTCCGAGCAGGGGGTGGCTACACCTTC. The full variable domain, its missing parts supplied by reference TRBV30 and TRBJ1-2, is SQTIHQWPATLVQPVGSPLSLECTVEGTSNPNLYWYRQAAGRGLQLLFYSVGIGQISSEVPQNLSASRPQDRQFILSSKKLLLSDSGFYLCAWSVRAGGGYTFGSGTRLTVV.

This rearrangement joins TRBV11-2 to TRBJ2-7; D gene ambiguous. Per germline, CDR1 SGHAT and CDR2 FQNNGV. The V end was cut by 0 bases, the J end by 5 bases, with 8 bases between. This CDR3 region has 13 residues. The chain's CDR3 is CASSLEAVDEQYF. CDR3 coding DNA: TGTGCCAGCAGCTTAGAGGCCGTGGACGAGCAGTACTTC.

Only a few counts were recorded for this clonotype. The chain's CDR3 is CASSPRQPSPLHF. CDR3 nucleotide sequence: TGTGCCAGCTCACCTAGGCAACCTTCACCCCTCCACTTT. This chain joins TRBV18 and TRBJ1-6; D remains ambiguous. This CDR3 region has 13 residues. Per the germline V gene, CDR1 is KGHSH and CDR2 is LQKENI. V lost 3 bases and J 9 bases, leaving 9 bases between the germline ends.